These T cell receptor beta chains were read from a single sample in a study of PD-L1 blockade in urothelial cancer. Assay used: immunoSEQ multiplex PCR; TCRdb lists only in-frame clones, some missing. The sample has more than 45,000 clones; roughly four fifths are singletons. The sample in question was PBMCs, obtained around atezolizumab (anti-PD-L1) treatment. Receptors were obtained from a man between 70 and 80 years old with urothelial cancer. Both conserved end residues are part of each CDR3. A D gene is named only where the DNA matches it firmly. Only part of the rows carry a size: once, few, many, or a class if the clone is expanded.

TRBJ2-5 few TRBV7-2 NA CASSLVVGRETQYF TGTGCCAGCAGCTTAGTGGTGGGGCGCGAGACCCAGTACTTC
TRBJ2-1 NA TRBV19 NA CASKGGRGQKLNEQFF TGTGCCAGTAAAGGCGGCAGGGGCCAGAAACTCAATGAGCAGTTCTTC
TRBJ2-2 few TRBV7-9 NA CASSLARGWTGELFF TGTGCCAGCAGCTTAGCGAGGGGGTGGACCGGGGAGCTGTTTTTT
TRBJ1-4 NA TRBV11-2 NA CASSLKAWANEKLFF TGTGCCAGCAGCTTAAAAGCGTGGGCTAATGAAAAACTGTTTTTT
TRBJ2-7 once TRBV5-4 NA CASSLEAGLYEQYF TGTGCCAGCAGCTTGGAGGCGGGGCTCTACGAGCAGTACTTC
TRBJ2-1 NA TRBV29-1 NA CSASQRSEQFF TGCAGCGCTTCCCAGCGCTCTGAGCAGTTCTTC
TRBJ2-7 NA TRBV6-1 TRBD1 CASSDGGQGKYEQYF TGTGCCAGCAGTGACGGGGGACAGGGAAAGTACGAGCAGTACTTC
TRBJ1-4 NA TRBV27 TRBD1 CASSSYRGTNEKLFF TGTGCCAGCAGTTCATACAGGGGAACTAATGAAAAACTGTTTTTT
TRBJ2-2 few TRBV10-1 NA CASPDYNTGELFF TGCGCCAGCCCCGACTATAACACCGGGGAGCTGTTTTTT
TRBJ2-3 NA TRBV5-1 TRBD2 CASSPSGGKGTDTQYF TGCGCCAGCAGCCCTAGCGGGGGGAAGGGCACAGATACGCAGTATTTT
TRBJ1-1 NA TRBV7-9 NA CASSLGGVMNTEAFF TGTGCCAGCAGCCTCGGAGGAGTTATGAACACTGAAGCTTTCTTT
TRBJ2-3 few TRBV9 TRBD2 CASSVGGTRGPDTQYF TGTGCCAGCAGCGTAGGCGGGACTAGGGGCCCAGATACGCAGTATTTT
TRBJ2-3 NA TRBV5-6 NA CASSLLRGVSTDTQYF TGTGCCAGCAGCTTGCTCAGGGGGGTAAGCACAGATACGCAGTATTTT
TRBJ1-3 NA TRBV5-1 NA CASSPEGRGNTIYF TGCGCCAGCAGCCCGGAGGGCAGGGGAAACACCATATATTTT
TRBJ1-2 NA TRBV7-8 TRBD1 CASNSGTGGYGYTF TGTGCCAGCAACTCCGGGACAGGGGGCTATGGCTACACCTTC
TRBJ1-5 NA TRBV30 NA CAWGGGRDQPQHF TGTGCCTGGGGTGGAGGCAGAGATCAGCCCCAGCATTTT
TRBJ2-7 NA TRBV5-6 NA CASSFGYEQYF TGTGCCAGCAGCTTCGGCTACGAGCAGTACTTC
TRBJ2-7 NA TRBV5-4 TRBD2 CASSLKGGRAQSEQYF TGTGCCAGCAGCTTAAAGGGCGGGAGGGCCCAGTCCGAGCAGTACTTC
TRBJ2-2 few TRBV2 TRBD2 CASRFGLAGGTNTGELFF TGTGCCAGCAGGTTCGGACTAGCGGGGGGAACTAACACCGGGGAGCTGTTTTTT
TRBJ2-1 NA TRBV19 TRBD2 CASESGTSKNEQFF TGTGCCAGTGAGTCGGGGACTAGCAAGAATGAGCAGTTCTTC
TRBJ2-3 NA TRBV4-1 TRBD1 CASSPQGVRRGTDTQYF TGCGCCAGCAGCCCCCAGGGGGTCAGGCGGGGCACAGATACGCAGTATTTT
TRBJ1-5 NA TRBV5-4 NA CASSLGGGNQPQHF TGTGCCAGCAGCTTGGGGGGGGGCAATCAGCCCCAGCATTTT
TRBJ1-6 NA TRBV9 NA CASSSQRGGVGSPLHF TGTGCCAGCAGCTCCCAGAGGGGGGGCGTCGGTTCACCCCTCCACTTT
TRBJ2-5 NA TRBV5-1 NA CASSRNQETQYF TGCGCCAGCAGCCGTAACCAAGAGACCCAGTACTTC
TRBJ1-6 NA TRBV4-3 TRBD1 CASSQEVTGKGSPLHF TGCGCCAGCAGCCAAGAGGTGACAGGGAAGGGTTCACCCCTCCACTTT
TRBJ2-1 NA TRBV4-2 TRBD2 CASSRTSGGPDEQFF TGTGCCAGCAGCCGTACTAGCGGGGGGCCCGATGAGCAGTTCTTC
TRBJ2-7 NA TRBV5-1 NA CASSLGVTAYEQYF TGCGCCAGCAGCTTGGGGGTCACAGCCTACGAGCAGTACTTC
TRBJ2-1 NA TRBV5-4 NA CASSSYNEQFF TGTGCCAGCAGTTCATACAATGAGCAGTTCTTC
TRBJ2-2 once TRBV5-1 TRBD2 CASSLGFTSGGSNTGELFF TGCGCCAGCAGCTTGGGTTTTACTAGCGGGGGATCGAACACCGGGGAGCTGTTTTTT
TRBJ1-2 NA TRBV19 TRBD1 CASSTFGDSGYGYTF TGTGCCAGTAGTACCTTCGGGGACAGCGGGTATGGCTACACCTTC
TRBJ2-1 NA TRBV7-3 TRBD2 CASSFLSGPSSYNEQFF TGTGCCAGCAGCTTCCTTAGCGGGCCGAGCTCCTACAATGAGCAGTTCTTC
TRBJ2-4 NA TRBV6-5 NA CASSYAENIQYF TGTGCCAGCAGTTACGCGGAAAACATTCAGTACTTC
TRBJ2-4 few TRBV7-2 NA CASSQGNSGALAKNIQYF TGTGCCAGCAGCCAAGGAAACTCAGGGGCTCTAGCCAAAAACATTCAGTACTTC
TRBJ1-2 NA TRBV7-8 NA CASSRTVNYGYTF TGTGCCAGCAGCCGAACAGTTAACTATGGCTACACCTTC
TRBJ1-1 NA TRBV6-6 NA CASSYRTEAFF TGTGCCAGCAGTTACCGGACTGAAGCTTTCTTT
TRBJ2-2 NA TRBV7-9 TRBD1 CASSSTGSDGELFF TGTGCCAGCAGCTCGACAGGGTCTGACGGGGAGCTGTTTTTT
TRBJ1-3 few TRBV7-2 TRBD1 CASSQTRQGAGNTIYF TGTGCCAGCAGCCAAACCCGACAGGGGGCTGGAAACACCATATATTTT
TRBJ1-5 NA TRBV19 NA CASSDISNQPQHF TGTGCCAGTAGTGACATTAGCAATCAGCCCCAGCATTTT
TRBJ2-7 NA TRBV11-3 TRBD2 CASSLGAGSSYEQYF TGTGCCAGCAGCTTAGGAGCGGGGAGCTCCTACGAGCAGTACTTC
TRBJ1-4 NA TRBV10-1 TRBD1 CASGDRVGEKLFF TGCGCCAGTGGAGACAGGGTTGGGGAAAAACTGTTTTTT
TRBJ1-6 few TRBV5-5 NA CASSLTAFSPLHF TGTGCCAGCAGCTTGACAGCATTTTCACCCCTCCACTTT
TRBJ1-5 NA TRBV28 TRBD1 CASSSATGTGNQPQHF TGTGCCAGCAGTTCAGCGACCGGGACAGGGAATCAGCCCCAGCATTTT
TRBJ1-1 NA TRBV5-1 NA CASSLEWGQGYTEAFF TGCGCCAGCAGCTTGGAATGGGGGCAGGGGTACACTGAAGCTTTCTTT
TRBJ2-7 NA TRBV28 TRBD2 CASRGSSGRALEQYF TGTGCCAGCAGAGGATCTAGCGGGAGGGCCCTCGAGCAGTACTTC
TRBJ1-2 NA TRBV19 TRBD1 CASTLGQERAYGYTF TGTGCCAGTACCTTAGGACAGGAGAGGGCCTATGGCTACACCTTC
TRBJ1-5 NA TRBV6-5 NA CASSSTGLSGQPQHF TGTGCCAGCAGTTCCACAGGGTTATCAGGGCAGCCCCAGCATTTT